The next 10 T cell receptor beta chains were all read from a single sample in a study of T cells after posttransplantation cyclophosphamide. The data were produced by immunoSEQ multiplex PCR, yet TCRdb's version contains in-frame clones alone and is incomplete. The record shows about 3,800 clones for this sample, with no singletons present. Cyclophosphamide on days +3 and +4 followed busulfan-fludarabine conditioning and a marrow graft. The starting material was PBMCs, obtained after allogeneic stem cell transplant with posttransplant cyclophosphamide. The receptors originated from a female patient aged 18-29 years who received an allogeneic stem cell transplant from an unrelated donor, was CMV-positive, and had acute GVHD only. These T cells may partly come from the graft donor.

This clone was seen repeatedly, ten times or more. The V call is TRBV30, the J call TRBJ2-7; 7 nucleotides line up with TRBD2. CDR3 length: 13 residues. CDR1 and CDR2 from the germline V gene are GTSNPN and SVGIG (reference sequence). The junction had 7 bases not matched to a gene; V was cut back by 5 bases and J by 3 bases. The CDR3 spells CAWGTGTNYEQYF. The CDR3, as DNA: TGTGCCTGGGGGACCGGGACTAACTACGAGCAGTACTTC.

This clone occurred a few times. An end of the junction differs from the germline gene, which may be a read error. The chain carries TRBV30 and TRBJ2-7; 10 bases line up with TRBD1. Germline V gene lookup returns CDR1 GTSNPN and CDR2 SVGIG (reference sequence). CDR3 size: 14 residues. The CDR3: CAWSAGTGDYEQYF. The CDR3 nucleotides are TGTGCCTGGAGCGCCGGGACAGGGGACTACGAGCAGTACTTT. The full variable domain, its missing parts supplied by reference TRBV30 and TRBJ2-7, is SQTIHQWPATLVQPVGSPLSLECTVEGTSNPNLYWYRQAAGRGLQLLFYSVGIGQISSEVPQNLSASRPQDRQFILSSKKLLLSDSGFYLCAWSAGTGDYEQYFGPGTRLTVT.

At least ten counts were recorded for this clone. The rearrangement links TRBV28 to TRBJ2-7, with TRBD1 matching over 8 bases. After removal of 5 bases from V and 3 bases from J, the junction contained 9 bases not matched to a gene. The V gene's germline CDR1 is MDHEN and CDR2 SYDVKM. This CDR3 spans 15 amino acids. This chain's CDR3 is CASSTGGRTDYEQYF. Written as DNA, the CDR3 is TGTGCCAGCAGTACAGGGGGTCGCACGGACTACGAGCAGTACTTC.

The sample holds many counts of this clone. CDR3 sequence: CASGDNGSNQPQHF. The CDR3 DNA is TGTGCCAGCGGTGATAACGGGAGCAATCAGCCCCAGCATTTT. The rearrangement links TRBV27 to TRBJ1-5; D is uncertain. Trimming pared 8 bases from V and 1 base from J, leaving 12 bases between. Per germline, CDR1 MNHEY and CDR2 SMNVEV (reference sequence). The CDR3 is 14 residues long.

The table lists this clone with many counts. J is TRBJ1-4 and V is TRBV5-6; 7 positions agree with TRBD1. The germline V gene encodes CDR1 SGHDT and CDR2 YYEEEE. The CDR3 runs to 14 residues. Germline trimming cut 0 bases from V and 6 bases from J; bases unmatched to any gene: 2. The CDR3 DNA follows: TGTGCCAGCAGCTTGGGCAGGGGGGATGAAAAACTGTTTTTT. This gives the protein CASSLGRGDEKLFF. The full variable domain, rest sourced from reference TRBV5-6 and TRBJ1-4, is DAGVTQSPTHLIKTRGQQVTLRCSPKSGHDTVSWYQQALGQGPQFIFQYYEEEERQRGNFPDRFSGHQFPNYSSELNVNALLLGDSALYLCASSLGRGDEKLFFGSGTQLSVL.

This clone has just a few counts. The chain recombines TRBV14 with TRBJ2-7; possibly TRBD2 for D (6 bases). Germline V gene sequence: CDR1 SGHDN, CDR2 FVKESK. The ends were cut back, 2 bases at V and 5 bases at J, with 25 bases in the middle. The CDR3 is made up of 18 amino acids. The CDR3 loop reads CASSQTGWWRGKRDEQYF. The CDR3 DNA is TGTGCCAGCAGCCAAACCGGGTGGTGGAGGGGTAAGCGGGACGAGCAGTACTTC.

This clone was seen ten or more times. The gene calls are TRBV25-1 and TRBJ1-1; the D is unclear. The V end lost 4 bases, the J end lost 1 base, and 16 bases lay between the germline ends. The CDR3 spans 16 residues. Germline CDR1 MGHDK, CDR2 SYGVNS. The DNA for the CDR3 is TGTGCCAGCAGTGCGTCCGGGGTACCTCAGAACACTGAAGCTTTCTTT. It codes for CASSASGVPQNTEAFF.

In this sample, this clone turned up many times. The rearrangement links TRBV30 to TRBJ2-7, with 8 nucleotides matching TRBD1. Germline CDR1 is GTSNPN and CDR2 is SVGIG (reference sequence). The CDR3 sequence is 13 residues long. The ends lost 7 bases at V and 0 bases at J; junction bases unmatched: 5. The CDR3 is CAYNRGDSYEQYF. The CDR3 DNA reads TGTGCCTATAACAGGGGGGACTCCTACGAGCAGTACTTC.

This clone was found many times. This rearrangement joins TRBV5-5 to TRBJ1-5; a possible D gene is TRBD1 (6 bases). This CDR3 contains 16 residues. Germline V gene sequence: CDR1 SGHKS, CDR2 YYEKEE (reference sequence). Trimming took off 0 bases at V and 4 bases at J, with 14 bases between the two ends. In DNA, the CDR3 is TGTGCCAGCAGCTTGGGGGTGGGGGGGGCTAATCAGCCCCAGCATTTT. This translates into CASSLGVGGANQPQHF.

This clone was seen many times. The chain employs TRBV29-1 and TRBJ1-1; tentative D call: TRBD1 (6 bases). Trimming took 7 bases from V and 4 from J, leaving 13 bases between them. This CDR3 spans 12 amino acids. CDR1 SQVTM and CDR2 ANQGSEA come from the germline V gene. CDR3 residues: CSGGGRGTEAFF. The CDR3 DNA reads as TGCAGCGGAGGGGGAAGAGGCACTGAAGCTTTCTTT.